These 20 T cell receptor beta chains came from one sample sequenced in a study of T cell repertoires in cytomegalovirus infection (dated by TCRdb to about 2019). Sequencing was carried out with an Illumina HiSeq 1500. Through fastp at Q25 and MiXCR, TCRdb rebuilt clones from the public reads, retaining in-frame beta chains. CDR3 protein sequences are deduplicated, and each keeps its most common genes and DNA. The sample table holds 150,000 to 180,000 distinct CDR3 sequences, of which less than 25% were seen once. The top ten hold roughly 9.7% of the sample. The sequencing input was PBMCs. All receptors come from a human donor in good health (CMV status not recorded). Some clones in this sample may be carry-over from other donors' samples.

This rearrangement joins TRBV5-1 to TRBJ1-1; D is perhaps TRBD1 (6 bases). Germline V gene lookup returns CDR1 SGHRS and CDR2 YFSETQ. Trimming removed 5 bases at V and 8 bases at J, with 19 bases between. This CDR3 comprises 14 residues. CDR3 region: CASSLPGAGMEAFF. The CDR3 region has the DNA TGCGCCAGCAGTTTACCGGGGGCAGGGATGGAAGCTTTCTTT.

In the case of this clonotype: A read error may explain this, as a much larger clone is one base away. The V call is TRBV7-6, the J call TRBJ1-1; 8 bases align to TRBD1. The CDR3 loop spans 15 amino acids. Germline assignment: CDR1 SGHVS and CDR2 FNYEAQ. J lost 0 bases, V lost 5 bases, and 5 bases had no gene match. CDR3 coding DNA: TGTGCCAGCAGCCCCATACAGGGGGTGAACACTGAAGCTTTCTTT. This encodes CASSPIQGVNTEAFF.

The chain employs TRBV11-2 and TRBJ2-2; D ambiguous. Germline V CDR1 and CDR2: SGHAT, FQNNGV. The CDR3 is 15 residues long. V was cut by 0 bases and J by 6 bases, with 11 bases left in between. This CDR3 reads CASSLDPLAAGELFF. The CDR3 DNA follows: TGTGCCAGCAGCTTAGACCCCCTGGCGGCCGGGGAGCTGTTTTTT.

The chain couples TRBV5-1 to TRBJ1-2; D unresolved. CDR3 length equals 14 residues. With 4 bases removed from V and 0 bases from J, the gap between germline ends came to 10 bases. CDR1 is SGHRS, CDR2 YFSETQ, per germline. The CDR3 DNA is TGCGCCAGCAGCGGCAGAACCTCTAACTATGGCTACACCTTC. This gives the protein CASSGRTSNYGYTF.

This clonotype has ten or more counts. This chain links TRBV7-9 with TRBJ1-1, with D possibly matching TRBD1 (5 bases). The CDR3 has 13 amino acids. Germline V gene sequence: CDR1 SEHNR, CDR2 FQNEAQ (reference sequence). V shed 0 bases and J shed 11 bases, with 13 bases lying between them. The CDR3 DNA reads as TGTGCCAGCAGCTTAGCTCAGGGATCGGGGGCTTTCTTT. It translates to CASSLAQGSGAFF.

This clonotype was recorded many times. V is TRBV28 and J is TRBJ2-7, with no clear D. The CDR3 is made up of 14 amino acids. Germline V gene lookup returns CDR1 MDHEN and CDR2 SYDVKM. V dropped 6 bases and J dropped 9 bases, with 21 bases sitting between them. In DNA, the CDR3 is TGTGCCAGCAGCCCAGATCCGGGCCTAGTGAGGCAGTACTTC. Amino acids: CASSPDPGLVRQYF.

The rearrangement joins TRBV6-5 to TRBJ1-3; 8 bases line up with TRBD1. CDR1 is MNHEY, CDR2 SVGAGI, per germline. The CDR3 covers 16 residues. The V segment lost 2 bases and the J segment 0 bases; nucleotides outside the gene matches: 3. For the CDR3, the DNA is TGTGCCAGCAGTTACGGGACAGGCCTCTCTGGAAACACCATATATTTT. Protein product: CASSYGTGLSGNTIYF.

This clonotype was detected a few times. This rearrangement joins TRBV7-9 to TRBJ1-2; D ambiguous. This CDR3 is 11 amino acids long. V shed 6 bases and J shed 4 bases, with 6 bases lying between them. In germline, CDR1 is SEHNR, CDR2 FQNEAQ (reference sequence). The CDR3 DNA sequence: TGTGCCAGCAGTCCAGCCTATGGCTACACCTTC. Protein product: CASSPAYGYTF.

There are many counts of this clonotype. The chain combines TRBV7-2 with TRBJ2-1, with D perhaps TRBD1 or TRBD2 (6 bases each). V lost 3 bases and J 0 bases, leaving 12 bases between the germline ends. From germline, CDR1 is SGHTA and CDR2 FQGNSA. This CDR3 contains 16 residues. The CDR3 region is CASSLAGGPSYNEQFF. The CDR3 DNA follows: TGTGCCAGCAGCTTGGCTGGGGGGCCCTCCTACAATGAGCAGTTCTTC. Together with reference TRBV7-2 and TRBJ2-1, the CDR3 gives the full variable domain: GAGVSQSPSNKVTEKGKDVELRCDPISGHTALYWYRQSLGQGLEFLIYFQGNSAPDKSGLPSDRFSAERTGGSVSTLTIQRTQQEDSAVYLCASSLAGGPSYNEQFFGPGTRLTVL.

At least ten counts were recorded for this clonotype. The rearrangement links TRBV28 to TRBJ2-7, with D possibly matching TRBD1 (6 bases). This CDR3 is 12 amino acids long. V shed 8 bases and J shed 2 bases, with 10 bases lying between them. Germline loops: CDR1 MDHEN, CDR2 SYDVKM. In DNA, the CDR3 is TGTGCCAGCGGGGGCGAGACCTACGAGCAGTACTTC. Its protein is CASGGETYEQYF.

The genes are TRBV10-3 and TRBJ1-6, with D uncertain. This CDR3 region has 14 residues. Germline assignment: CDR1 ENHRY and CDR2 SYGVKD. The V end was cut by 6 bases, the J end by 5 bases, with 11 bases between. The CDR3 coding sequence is TGTGCCATCAGGAGTTCGGGGAATAATTCACCCCTCCACTTT. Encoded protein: CAIRSSGNNSPLHF.

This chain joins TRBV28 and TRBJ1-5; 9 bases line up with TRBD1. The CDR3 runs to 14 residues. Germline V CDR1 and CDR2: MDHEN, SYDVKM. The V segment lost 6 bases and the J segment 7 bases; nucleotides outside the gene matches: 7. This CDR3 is CASRFTGGGQPQHF. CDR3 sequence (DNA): TGTGCCAGCAGATTCACAGGGGGCGGCCAGCCCCAGCATTTT.

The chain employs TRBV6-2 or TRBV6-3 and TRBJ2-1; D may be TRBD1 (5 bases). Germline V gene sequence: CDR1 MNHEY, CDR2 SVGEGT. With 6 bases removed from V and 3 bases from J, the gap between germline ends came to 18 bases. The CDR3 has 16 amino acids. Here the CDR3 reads CASRPGIPSFYNEQFF. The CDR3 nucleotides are TGTGCCAGCAGGCCAGGGATACCATCATTCTACAATGAGCAGTTCTTC.

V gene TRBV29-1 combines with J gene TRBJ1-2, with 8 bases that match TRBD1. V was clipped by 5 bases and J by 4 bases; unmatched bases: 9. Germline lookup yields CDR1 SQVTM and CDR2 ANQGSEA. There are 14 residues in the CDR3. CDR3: CSVSQGARSYGYTF. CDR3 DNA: TGCAGCGTTTCTCAGGGGGCGCGGTCCTATGGCTACACCTTC.

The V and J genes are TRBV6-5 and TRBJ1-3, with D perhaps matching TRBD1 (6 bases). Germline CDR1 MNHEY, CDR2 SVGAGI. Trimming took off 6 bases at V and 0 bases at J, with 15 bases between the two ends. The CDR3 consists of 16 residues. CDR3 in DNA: TGTGCCAGCAGAAGACAGGCCCGAAGCTCTGGAAACACCATATATTTT. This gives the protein CASRRQARSSGNTIYF.

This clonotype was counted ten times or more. CDR3 in DNA: TGTGCCAGCAGCTTAACCAATTCTGGAAACACCATATATTTT. This codes for CASSLTNSGNTIYF. The chain carries TRBV7-2 and TRBJ1-3; D not certain. The CDR3 runs to 14 residues. CDR1 SGHTA and CDR2 FQGNSA come from the germline V gene. V was cut by 2 bases and J by 1 base, with 6 bases left in between.

The CDR3 DNA reads as TGTGCCAGCAGTTTGGGACGGGGGGAGTTAGTCCACGAGCAGTACTTC. This gives the protein CASSLGRGELVHEQYF. The V gene is TRBV28, the J gene TRBJ2-7, with 7 bases fitting TRBD2. This CDR3 comprises 16 residues. Trimming cost V 3 bases and J 5 bases; bases outside gene matches: 13. CDR1 and CDR2 (germline): MDHEN, SYDVKM.

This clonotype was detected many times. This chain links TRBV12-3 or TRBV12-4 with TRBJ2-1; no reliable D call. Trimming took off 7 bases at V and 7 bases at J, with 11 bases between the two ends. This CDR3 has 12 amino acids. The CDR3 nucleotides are TGTGCCAGCACCCCCACCCCAAATGAGCAGTTCTTC. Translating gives CASTPTPNEQFF.

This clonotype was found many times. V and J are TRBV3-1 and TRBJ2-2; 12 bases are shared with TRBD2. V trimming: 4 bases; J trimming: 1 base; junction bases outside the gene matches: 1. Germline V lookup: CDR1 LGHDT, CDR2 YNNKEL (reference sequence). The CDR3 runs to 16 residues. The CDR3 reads CASSLTSGRNTGELFF. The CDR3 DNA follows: TGTGCCAGCAGCCTGACTAGCGGGAGGAACACCGGGGAGCTGTTTTTT.

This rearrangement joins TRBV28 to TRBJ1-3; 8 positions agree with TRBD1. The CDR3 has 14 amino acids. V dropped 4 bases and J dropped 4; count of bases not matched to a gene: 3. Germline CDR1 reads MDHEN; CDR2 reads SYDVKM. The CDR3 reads CASSSGGTGNTIYF. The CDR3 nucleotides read TGTGCCAGCAGTTCAGGGGGCACGGGAAACACCATATATTTT.